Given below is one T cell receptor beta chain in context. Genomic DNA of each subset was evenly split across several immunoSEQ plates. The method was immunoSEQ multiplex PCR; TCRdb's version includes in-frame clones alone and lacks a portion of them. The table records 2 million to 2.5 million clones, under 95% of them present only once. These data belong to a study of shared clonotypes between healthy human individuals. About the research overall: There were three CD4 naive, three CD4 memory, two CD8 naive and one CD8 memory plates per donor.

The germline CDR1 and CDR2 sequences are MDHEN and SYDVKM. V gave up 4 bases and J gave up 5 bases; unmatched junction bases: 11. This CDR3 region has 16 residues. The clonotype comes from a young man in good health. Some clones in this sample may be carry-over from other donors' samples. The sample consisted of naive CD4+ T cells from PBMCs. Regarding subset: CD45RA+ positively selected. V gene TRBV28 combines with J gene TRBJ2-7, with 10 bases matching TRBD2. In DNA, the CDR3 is TGTGCCAGCAGTTCACGGACTAGCGGTCCCCTGGACGAGCAGTACTTC. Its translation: CASSSRTSGPLDEQYF. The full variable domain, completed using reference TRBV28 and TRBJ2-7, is DVKVTQSSRYLVKRTGEKVFLECVQDMDHENMFWYRQDPGLGLRLIYFSYDVKMKEKGDIPEGYSVSREKKERFSLILESASTNQTSMYLCASSSRTSGPLDEQYFGPGTRLTVT.